Following are 9 T cell receptor beta chains from one sample sequenced in a study of T cell responses to AZD1222 COVID-19 vaccine. The assay was immunoSEQ multiplex PCR, and TCRdb's table has in-frame clones only and misses some. The profile covers 15,000 to 18,000 clones, with 88% appearing a single time and 2.5% to 3.5% taken by the ten largest. This sample comprised peripheral blood, obtained 28 days after the second AZD1222 dose. These receptors were taken from an adult who received the AZD1222 COVID-19 vaccine.

This chain uses TRBV6-2 or TRBV6-3 with TRBJ2-5, with TRBD2 as a possible D gene (6 bases). The V end lost 2 bases, the J end lost 2 bases, and 6 bases lay between the germline ends. The CDR3 is made up of 13 amino acids. Looked up from germline, CDR1 is MNHEY and CDR2 is SVGEGT. CDR3 sequence reads: CASSYAGQETQYF. The CDR3 DNA follows: TGTGCCAGCAGTTACGCGGGGCAAGAGACCCAGTACTTC.

The chain joins TRBV5-1 to TRBJ2-3; D gene unclear. The CDR3 spans 16 residues. Between the trimmed V and J ends, which lost 4 bases and 0 bases, there was a span of 15 bases. The V gene's germline CDR1 is SGHRS and CDR2 YFSETQ. The CDR3 nucleotides read TGCGCCAGCAGCATCACTCCCAGACTCAGCACAGATACGCAGTATTTT. Protein product: CASSITPRLSTDTQYF.

The chain is built from TRBV7-9 and TRBJ2-7, with D possibly being TRBD1 (7 bases). Germline loops: CDR1 SEHNR, CDR2 FQNEAQ (reference sequence). This CDR3 is built from 14 residues. Trimming left V 3 bases short and J 6 bases short, with 15 bases between. The CDR3 sequence: CASSFDREAVEQYF. The CDR3 nucleotides read TGTGCCAGCAGCTTTGACAGGGAGGCGGTCGAGCAGTACTTC.

The CDR3 protein is CASSLLVATNEKLFF. CDR3 in DNA: TGTGCCAGCAGCCTCCTGGTTGCGACTAATGAAAAACTGTTTTTT. This chain connects TRBV5-5 to TRBJ1-4, with no clear D. Deletions cut 4 bases from V and 2 bases from J, with 12 bases between. This CDR3 is built from 15 residues. Germline assignment: CDR1 SGHKS and CDR2 YYEKEE (reference sequence).

This chain uses TRBV5-1 with TRBJ2-7; 7 bases align to TRBD2. Trimming took 3 bases from V and 5 from J; bases not matched to a gene: 11. This CDR3 is built from 15 residues. Per the germline V gene, CDR1 is SGHRS and CDR2 is YFSETQ. CDR3 in DNA: TGCGCCAGCAGCTCGACGGTAGGGAGGGCAAACGAGCAGTACTTC. It yields the protein CASSSTVGRANEQYF.

The chain couples TRBV28 to TRBJ1-2; TRBD1 is a possible D gene (6 bases). V was clipped by 4 bases and J by 0 bases, with 12 bases between them. The V gene's germline CDR1 is MDHEN and CDR2 SYDVKM. The CDR3 sequence is 15 residues long. CDR3 bases: TGTGCCAGCAGTTCCCCCCGGACAGCTAACTATGGCTACACCTTC. This gives the protein CASSSPRTANYGYTF.

The rearrangement uses TRBV5-1 and TRBJ2-1, with TRBD2 as a possible D gene (5 bases). Trimming cost V 0 bases and J 6 bases, with 10 bases left between them. This CDR3 is 14 amino acids long. Germline V gene sequence: CDR1 SGHRS, CDR2 YFSETQ. CDR3 residues: CASSLDGGFNEQFF. The CDR3 DNA follows: TGCGCCAGCAGCTTGGACGGAGGCTTCAATGAGCAGTTCTTC.

CDR3 sequence: CASSMLLGGLNTEAFF. The CDR3 nucleotides are TGTGCCAGTAGTATGCTGCTCGGGGGCCTTAACACTGAAGCTTTCTTT. V usage is TRBV19 and J usage is TRBJ1-1, with D maybe TRBD1 (6 bases). Germline V lookup: CDR1 LNHDA, CDR2 SQIVND (reference sequence). The CDR3 has 16 amino acids. Between the trimmed V and J ends, which lost 3 bases and 2 bases, there was a span of 16 bases.

The CDR3 spells CASSQGTGNQPQHF. The CDR3 DNA follows: TGTGCCAGCAGCCAAGGGACAGGGAATCAGCCCCAGCATTTT. The chain carries TRBV14 and TRBJ1-5, with 8 bases fitting TRBD1. Germline V gene data show CDR1 as SGHDN and CDR2 as FVKESK. CDR3 length equals 14 residues. Losses at the gene ends were 1 base for V and 4 bases for J; bases not matched to a gene: 0.